This passage covers 3 T cell receptor beta chains from one sample sequenced in a study of cytomegalovirus exposure and HLA in healthy donors. Some clones are missing from TCRdb's copy, which holds only in-frame ones; the method was immunoSEQ multiplex PCR. The sample lists some 240,000 clones, roughly 86% occurring once. Sample: PBMCs. These receptors all come from a woman under 40 in good health and CMV-seropositive.

The chain has TRBV5-1 and TRBJ1-2; 8 bases agree with TRBD1. Unmatched junction bases numbered 13, after V lost 0 bases and J lost 3 bases. Germline V lookup: CDR1 SGHRS, CDR2 YFSETQ. This CDR3 spans 18 amino acids. CDR3 sequence (DNA): TGCGCCAGCAGCTTGGAAGGGTCCAGGGGGCAGGAGTACTATGGCTACACCTTC. Translation: CASSLEGSRGQEYYGYTF.

The chain uses TRBV19 and TRBJ2-1; D remains ambiguous. Germline loops: CDR1 LNHDA, CDR2 SQIVND (reference sequence). Trimming cost V 5 bases and J 8 bases, with 19 bases left between them. The CDR3 loop spans 15 amino acids. The CDR3 loop is CASSPRIAQFDEQFF. CDR3 coding DNA: TGTGCCAGTAGTCCCCGGATAGCTCAGTTCGATGAGCAGTTCTTC.

This clone was observed at least ten times. V and J are TRBV11-2 and TRBJ2-1; TRBD2 aligns across 7 bases. This CDR3 contains 13 residues. CDR1 is SGHAT and CDR2 is FQNNGV in the germline V gene. V shed 5 bases and J 7 bases; nucleotides not matched to a gene: 5. The CDR3 DNA is TGTGCCAGCAGCGGCGGGAGCTCGAATGAGCAGTTCTTC. Translating gives CASSGGSSNEQFF.